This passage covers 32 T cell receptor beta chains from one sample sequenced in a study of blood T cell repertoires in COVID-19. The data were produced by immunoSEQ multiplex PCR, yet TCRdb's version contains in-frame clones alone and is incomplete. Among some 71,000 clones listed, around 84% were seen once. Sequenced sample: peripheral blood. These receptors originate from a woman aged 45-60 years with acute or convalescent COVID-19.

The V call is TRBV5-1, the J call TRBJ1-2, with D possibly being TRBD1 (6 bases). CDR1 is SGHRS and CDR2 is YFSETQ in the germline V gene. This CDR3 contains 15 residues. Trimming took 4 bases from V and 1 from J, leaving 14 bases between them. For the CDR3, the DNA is TGCGCCAGCAGCCCGTCAGGGGAAGGTAACTATGGCTACACCTTC. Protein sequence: CASSPSGEGNYGYTF.

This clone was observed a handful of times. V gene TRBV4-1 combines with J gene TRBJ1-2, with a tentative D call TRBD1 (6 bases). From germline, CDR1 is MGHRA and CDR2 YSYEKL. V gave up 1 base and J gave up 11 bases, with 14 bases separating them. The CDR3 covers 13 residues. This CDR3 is CASSQVGRGWYTF. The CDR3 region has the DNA TGCGCCAGCAGCCAAGTTGGCAGGGGTTGGTACACCTTC.

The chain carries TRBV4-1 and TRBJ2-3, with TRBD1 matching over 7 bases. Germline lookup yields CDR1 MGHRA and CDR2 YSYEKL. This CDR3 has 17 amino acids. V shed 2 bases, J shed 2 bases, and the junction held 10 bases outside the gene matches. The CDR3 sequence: CASSQTPTGATTDTQYF. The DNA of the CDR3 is TGCGCCAGCAGCCAAACTCCAACAGGGGCGACCACAGATACGCAGTATTTT.

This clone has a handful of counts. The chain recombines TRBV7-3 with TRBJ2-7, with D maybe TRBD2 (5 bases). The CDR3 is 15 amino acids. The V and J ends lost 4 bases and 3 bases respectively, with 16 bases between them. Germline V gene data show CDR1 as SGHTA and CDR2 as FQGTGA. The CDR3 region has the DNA TGTGCCAGCAGCTCAAGCGTCGGGGAATACTACGAGCAGTACTTC. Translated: CASSSSVGEYYEQYF.

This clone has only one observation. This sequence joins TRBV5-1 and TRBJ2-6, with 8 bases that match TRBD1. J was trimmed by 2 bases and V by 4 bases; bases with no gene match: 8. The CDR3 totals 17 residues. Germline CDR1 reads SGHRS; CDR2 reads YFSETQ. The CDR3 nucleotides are TGCGCCAGCAGCCTGGGGACAGGAGTAGCTGGGGCCAACGTCCTGACTTTC. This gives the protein CASSLGTGVAGANVLTF.

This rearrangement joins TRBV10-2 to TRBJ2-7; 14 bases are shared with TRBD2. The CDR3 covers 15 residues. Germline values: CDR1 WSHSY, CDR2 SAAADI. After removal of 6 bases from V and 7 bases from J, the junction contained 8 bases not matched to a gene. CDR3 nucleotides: TGCGCCAGCAGACTCGGACTAGCGGGAGGCGGGGAGCAGTACTTC. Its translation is CASRLGLAGGGEQYF.

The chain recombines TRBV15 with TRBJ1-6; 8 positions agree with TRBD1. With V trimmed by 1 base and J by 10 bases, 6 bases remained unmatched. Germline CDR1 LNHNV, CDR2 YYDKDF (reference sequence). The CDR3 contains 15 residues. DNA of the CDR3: TGTGCCACCAGCAGAGGAGACAGGGGTGGATCACCCCTCCACTTT. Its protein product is CATSRGDRGGSPLHF.

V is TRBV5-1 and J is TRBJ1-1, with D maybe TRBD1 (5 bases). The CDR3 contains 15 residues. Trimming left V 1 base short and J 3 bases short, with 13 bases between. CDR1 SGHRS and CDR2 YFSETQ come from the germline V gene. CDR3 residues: CASSLRRQTDTEAFF. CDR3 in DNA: TGCGCCAGCAGCTTGAGACGACAGACGGACACTGAAGCTTTCTTT.

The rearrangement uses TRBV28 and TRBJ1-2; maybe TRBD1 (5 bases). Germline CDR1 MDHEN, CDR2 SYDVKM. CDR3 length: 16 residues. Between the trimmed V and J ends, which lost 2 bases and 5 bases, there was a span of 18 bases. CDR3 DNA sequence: TGTGCCAGCAGTTTAGCAGGACCCTATCGGGGGTATGGCTACACCTTC. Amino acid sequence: CASSLAGPYRGYGYTF.

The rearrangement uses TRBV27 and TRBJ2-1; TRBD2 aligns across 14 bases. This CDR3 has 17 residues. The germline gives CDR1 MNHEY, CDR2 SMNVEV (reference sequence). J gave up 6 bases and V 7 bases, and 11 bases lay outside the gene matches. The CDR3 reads CASNLRGGLAGANEQFF. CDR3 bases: TGTGCCAGCAATTTGAGGGGGGGACTAGCGGGAGCCAATGAGCAGTTCTTC.

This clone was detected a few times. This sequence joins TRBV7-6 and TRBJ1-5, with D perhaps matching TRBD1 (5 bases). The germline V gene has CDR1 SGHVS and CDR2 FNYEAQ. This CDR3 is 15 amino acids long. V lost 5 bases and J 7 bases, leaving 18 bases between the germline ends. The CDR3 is CASSPGFSGDQPQHF. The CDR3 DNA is TGTGCCAGCAGCCCGGGGTTCTCGGGGGACCAGCCCCAGCATTTT.

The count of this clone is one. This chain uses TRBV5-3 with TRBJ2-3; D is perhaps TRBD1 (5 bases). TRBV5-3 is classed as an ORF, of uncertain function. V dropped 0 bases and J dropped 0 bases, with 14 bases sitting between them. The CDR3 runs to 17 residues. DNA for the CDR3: TGTGCCAGAAGCTTGGTAATTTTGGACACAAGCACAGATACGCAGTATTTT. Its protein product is CARSLVILDTSTDTQYF.

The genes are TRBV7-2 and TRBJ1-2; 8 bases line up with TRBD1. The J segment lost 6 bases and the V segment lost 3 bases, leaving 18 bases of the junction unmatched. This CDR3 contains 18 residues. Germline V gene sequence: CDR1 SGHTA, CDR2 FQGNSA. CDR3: CASSFGPVDRDRFNGYTF. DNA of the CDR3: TGTGCCAGCAGCTTCGGACCCGTGGACCGGGACAGGTTTAATGGCTACACCTTC.

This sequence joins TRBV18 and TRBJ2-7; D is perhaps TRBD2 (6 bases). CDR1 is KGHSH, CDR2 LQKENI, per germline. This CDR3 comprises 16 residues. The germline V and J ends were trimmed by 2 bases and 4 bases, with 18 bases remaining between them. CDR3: CASSPFGGYLTYEQYF. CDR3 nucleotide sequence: TGTGCCAGCTCACCATTCGGGGGATACTTGACATACGAGCAGTACTTC. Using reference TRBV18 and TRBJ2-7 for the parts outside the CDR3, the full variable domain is NAGVMQNPRHLVRRRGQEARLRCSPMKGHSHVYWYRQLPEEGLKFMVYLQKENIIDESGMPKERFSAEFPKEGPSILRIQQVVRGDSAAYFCASSPFGGYLTYEQYFGPGTRLTVT.

The CDR3 nucleotides are TGTGCCAGCAGCTTGCCCCCGGCCTACGAGCAGTACTTC. Protein product: CASSLPPAYEQYF. The chain recombines TRBV5-4 with TRBJ2-7; no definite D call. The CDR3 spans 13 residues. Per the germline V gene, CDR1 is SGHNT and CDR2 is YYREEE (reference sequence). V was pared by 1 base and J by 2 bases, with 7 bases between.

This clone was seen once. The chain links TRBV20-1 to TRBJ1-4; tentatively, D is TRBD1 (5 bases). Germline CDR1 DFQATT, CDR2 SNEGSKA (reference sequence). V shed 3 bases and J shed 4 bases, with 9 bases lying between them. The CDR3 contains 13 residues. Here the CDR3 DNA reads TGCAGTGCTAGTGGGGGGGTTAATGAAAAACTGTTTTTT. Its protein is CSASGGVNEKLFF.

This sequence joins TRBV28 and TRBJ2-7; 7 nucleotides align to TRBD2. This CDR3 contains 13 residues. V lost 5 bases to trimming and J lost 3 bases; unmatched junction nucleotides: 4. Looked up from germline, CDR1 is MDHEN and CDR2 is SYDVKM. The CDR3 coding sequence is TGTGCCAGCAGTGAACCTAGCGGCTACGAGCAGTACTTC. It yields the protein CASSEPSGYEQYF.

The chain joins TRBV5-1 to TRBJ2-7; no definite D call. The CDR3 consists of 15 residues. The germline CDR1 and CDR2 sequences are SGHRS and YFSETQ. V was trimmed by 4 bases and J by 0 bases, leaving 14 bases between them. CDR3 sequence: CASSRVQASSYEQYF. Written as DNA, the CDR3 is TGCGCCAGCAGCCGCGTGCAGGCCAGCTCCTACGAGCAGTACTTC.

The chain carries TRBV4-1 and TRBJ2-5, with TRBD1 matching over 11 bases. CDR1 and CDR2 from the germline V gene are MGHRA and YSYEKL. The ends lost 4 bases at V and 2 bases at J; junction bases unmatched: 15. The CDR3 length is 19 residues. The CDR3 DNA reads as TGCGCCAGCAGCCCGTACCACCTTTGGGACAGGGGGAATCAAGAGACCCAGTACTTC. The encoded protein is CASSPYHLWDRGNQETQYF.

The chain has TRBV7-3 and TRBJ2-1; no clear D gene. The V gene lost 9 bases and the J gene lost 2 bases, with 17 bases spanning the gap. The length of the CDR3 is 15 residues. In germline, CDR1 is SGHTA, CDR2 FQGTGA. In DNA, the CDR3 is TGTGCCAGGCCGGAGCTATTCCCTACCTACAATGAGCAGTTCTTC. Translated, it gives CARPELFPTYNEQFF.

DNA of the CDR3: TGTGCCAGCAGCCCTCCCCGTCGCCTAGGAAACGAGCAGTACTTC. Its protein is CASSPPRRLGNEQYF. The J gene is TRBJ2-7, the V gene TRBV7-9; D is undetermined. CDR1 is SEHNR and CDR2 is FQNEAQ in the germline V gene (reference sequence). CDR3 length: 15 residues. V lost 5 bases and J lost 5, with 19 bases in between.

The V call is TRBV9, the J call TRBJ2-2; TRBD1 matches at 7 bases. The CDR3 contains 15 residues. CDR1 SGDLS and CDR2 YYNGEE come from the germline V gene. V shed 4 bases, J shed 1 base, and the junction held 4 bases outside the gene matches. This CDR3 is CASSTRTGNTGELFF. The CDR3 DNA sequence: TGTGCCAGCAGCACCCGGACAGGGAACACCGGGGAGCTGTTTTTT.

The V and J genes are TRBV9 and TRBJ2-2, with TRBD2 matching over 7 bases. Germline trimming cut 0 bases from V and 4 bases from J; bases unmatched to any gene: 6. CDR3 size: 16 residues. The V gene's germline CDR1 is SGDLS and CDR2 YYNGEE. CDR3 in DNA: TGTGCCAGCAGCGTAGGGAGCGGGATAGCCACCGGGGAGCTGTTTTTT. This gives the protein CASSVGSGIATGELFF.

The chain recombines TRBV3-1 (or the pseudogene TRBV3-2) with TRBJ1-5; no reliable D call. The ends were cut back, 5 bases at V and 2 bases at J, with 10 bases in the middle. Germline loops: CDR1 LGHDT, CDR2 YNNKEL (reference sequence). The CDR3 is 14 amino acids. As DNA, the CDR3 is TGTGCCAGCAGCGGGCGGGATGGCAATCAGCCCCAGCATTTT. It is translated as CASSGRDGNQPQHF.

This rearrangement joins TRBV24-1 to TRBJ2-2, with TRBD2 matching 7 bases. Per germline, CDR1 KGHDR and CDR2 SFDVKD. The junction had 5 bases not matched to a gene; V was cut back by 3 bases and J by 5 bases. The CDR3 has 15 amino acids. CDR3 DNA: TGTGCCACCAGTGATGCCGGGAGGATGACCGGGGAGCTGTTTTTT. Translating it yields CATSDAGRMTGELFF.

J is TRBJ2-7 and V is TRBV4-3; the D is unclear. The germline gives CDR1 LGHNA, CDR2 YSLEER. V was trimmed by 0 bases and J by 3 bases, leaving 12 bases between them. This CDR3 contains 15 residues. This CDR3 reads CASSQELLLHYEQYF. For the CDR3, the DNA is TGCGCCAGCAGCCAAGAACTCCTTCTGCACTACGAGCAGTACTTC.

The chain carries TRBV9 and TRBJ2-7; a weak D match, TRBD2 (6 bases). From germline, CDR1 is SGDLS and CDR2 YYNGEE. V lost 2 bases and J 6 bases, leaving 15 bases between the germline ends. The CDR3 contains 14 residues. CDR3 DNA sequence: TGTGCCAGCAGCGTGGGGACTTCTTTTGGCGAGCAGTACTTC. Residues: CASSVGTSFGEQYF.

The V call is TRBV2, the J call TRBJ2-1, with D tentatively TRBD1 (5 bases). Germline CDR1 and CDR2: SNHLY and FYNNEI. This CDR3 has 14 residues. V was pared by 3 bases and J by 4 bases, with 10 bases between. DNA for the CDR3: TGTGCCAGCAGTGATTCAGGGAATTACAATGAGCAGTTCTTC. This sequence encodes CASSDSGNYNEQFF.

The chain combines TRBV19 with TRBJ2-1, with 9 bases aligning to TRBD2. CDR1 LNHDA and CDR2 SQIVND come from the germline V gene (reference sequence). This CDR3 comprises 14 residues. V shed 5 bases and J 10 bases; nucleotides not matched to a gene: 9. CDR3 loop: CASSGGGALREQFF. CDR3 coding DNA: TGTGCCAGTAGTGGCGGGGGGGCGTTGAGAGAGCAGTTCTTC.

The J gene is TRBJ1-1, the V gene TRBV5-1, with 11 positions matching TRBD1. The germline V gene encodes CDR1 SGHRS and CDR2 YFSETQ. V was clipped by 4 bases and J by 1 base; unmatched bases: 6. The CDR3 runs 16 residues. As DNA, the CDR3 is TGCGCCAGCAGCCAGAGTGGGACAGGGGGGAACACTGAAGCTTTCTTT. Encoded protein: CASSQSGTGGNTEAFF.

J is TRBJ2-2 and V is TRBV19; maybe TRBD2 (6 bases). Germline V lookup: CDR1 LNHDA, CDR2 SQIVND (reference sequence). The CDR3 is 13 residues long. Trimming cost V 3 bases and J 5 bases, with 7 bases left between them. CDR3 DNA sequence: TGTGCCAGTAGTATTGGGGGGACCGGGGAGCTGTTTTTT. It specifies CASSIGGTGELFF.

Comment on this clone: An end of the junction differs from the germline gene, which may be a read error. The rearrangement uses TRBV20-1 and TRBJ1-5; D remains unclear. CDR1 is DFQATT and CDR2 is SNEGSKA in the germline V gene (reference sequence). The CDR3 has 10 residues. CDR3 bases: TGCAGTGCTAGCTATCAGCCCCAGCATTTT. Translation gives CSASYQPQHF.